The rows below give T cell receptor beta chains drawn from one sample of a study of blood T cells in healthy people across ages. TCRdb recomputed calls from the 5' RACE reads with MiXCR, one row per CDR3 protein. The repertoire includes more than 800,000 distinct CDR3 sequences, less than 35% of them detected once, and around a sixth sits in the top ten. Sequencing used blood. The receptors originated from a woman older than 75 in good health. CDR3s include the opening cysteine and the closing phenylalanine or tryptophan. A D gene is named only where the DNA matches it firmly. Only some rows state a clone size, as once, few, many or a class for expanded clones.

J gene	D gene	V gene	clone size	CDR3 protein	CDR3 DNA
TRBJ1-6	.	TRBV7-9	.	CASSLDNNNSPLHF	TGTGCCAGCAGCTTAGATAACAATAATTCACCCCTCCACTTT
TRBJ1-2	.	TRBV5-6	.	CASSLGSSGLYGYTF	TGTGCCAGCAGCTTGGGGTCGTCCGGTCTCTATGGCTACACCTTC
TRBJ2-7	.	TRBV7-2	.	CASSRAGGSYEQYF	TGTGCCAGCAGCCGAGCTGGGGGATCCTACGAGCAGTACTTC
TRBJ1-2	.	TRBV4-1	few	CASSQVFRDLRRGYTF	TGCGCCAGCAGCCAAGTATTCCGGGACCTGCGTCGTGGCTACACCTTC
TRBJ1-5	.	TRBV25-1	.	CASSESGGRGNNQPQHF	TGTGCCAGCAGTGAATCGGGAGGCCGGGGAAACAATCAGCCCCAGCATTTT
TRBJ2-5	.	TRBV9	many	CASSPRRAGGTETQYF	TGTGCCAGCAGCCCCCGTCGGGCAGGGGGGACAGAGACCCAGTACTTC
TRBJ1-6	.	TRBV11-2	many	CASAGNSPLHF	TGTGCCAGTGCGGGGAATTCACCCCTCCACTTT
TRBJ2-5	.	TRBV20-1	.	CSPQFQETQYF	TGCAGCCCACAGTTCCAAGAGACCCAGTACTTC
TRBJ1-6	TRBD1	TRBV3-1	few	CASSRGTGINLKRSPLHF	TGTGCCAGCAGCCGCGGGACAGGGATTAACCTAAAGCGATCACCCCTCCACTTT
TRBJ2-1	TRBD2	TRBV7-2	few	CTSSLALSGGREFF	TGTACCAGCAGCTTAGCGCTTTCGGGGGGGCGGGAGTTCTTC
TRBJ1-4	.	TRBV20-1	.	CSARGPERGKNEKLFF	TGCAGTGCTAGAGGCCCCGAGCGGGGAAAGAATGAAAAACTGTTTTTT
TRBJ2-1	TRBD2	TRBV11-2	.	CAHSPTSGNNEQFF	TGTGCCCACAGCCCGACTAGCGGAAACAATGAGCAGTTCTTC
TRBJ1-1	.	TRBV12-5	.	CASARAGNTEAFF	TGTGCTAGTGCCCGGGCCGGGAACACTGAAGCTTTCTTT
TRBJ1-5	.	TRBV11-2	few	CASSIPSGPQHF	TGTGCCAGCAGCATCCCGTCGGGGCCCCAGCATTTT
TRBJ2-5	TRBD2	TRBV7-8	many	CASSLDGTRLQETQYF	TGTGCCAGCAGCCTGGACGGGACTAGGCTCCAAGAGACCCAGTACTTC
TRBJ1-1	.	TRBV29-1	few	CSVVFLNTEAFF	TGCAGCGTTGTATTTTTGAACACTGAAGCTTTCTTT
TRBJ2-4	.	TRBV16	.	CASSPQTNAKNIQYF	TGTGCCAGCAGCCCGCAGACAAACGCCAAAAACATTCAGTACTTC
TRBJ2-1	.	TRBV7-2	many	CASSLRGGEQFF	TGTGCCAGCAGCCTGAGGGGTGGCGAGCAGTTCTTC
TRBJ1-2	TRBD1	TRBV7-2	.	CASSSGQQGVGYTF	TGTGCCAGCAGCTCCGGACAGCAGGGGGTTGGCTACACCTTC
TRBJ2-5	.	TRBV20-1	.	CSARSGANQETQYF	TGCAGTGCTAGGAGCGGAGCCAACCAAGAGACCCAGTACTTC
TRBJ2-1	.	TRBV6-1	.	CASSASGGILENEQFF	TGTGCCAGCAGTGCTTCCGGGGGCATCCTTGAAAATGAGCAGTTCTTC
TRBJ2-5	TRBD1	TRBV5-5	many	CASSLPGQGEETQYF	TGTGCCAGCAGCTTGCCGGGACAGGGGGAAGAGACCCAGTACTTC
TRBJ1-5	TRBD1	TRBV12-3/TRBV12-4	many	CASSPGTDSNQPQHF	TGTGCCAGCAGCCCAGGGACAGATAGTAATCAGCCCCAGCATTTT
TRBJ1-4	.	TRBV15	.	CATSSGTPGGKLFF	TGTGCCACCAGCTCAGGGACTCCGGGGGGGAAACTGTTTTTT
TRBJ2-2	.	TRBV5-1	few	CASSLVAGDNTGELFF	TGCGCCAGCAGCTTGGTCGCAGGCGACAACACCGGGGAGCTGTTTTTT
TRBJ2-1	TRBD2	TRBV6-2/TRBV6-3	many	CASTTGGAGEQFF	TGTGCCAGCACGACCGGGGGGGCGGGTGAGCAGTTCTTC
TRBJ2-3	.	TRBV6-2/TRBV6-3	few	CASSYGRLSTDTQYF	TGTGCCAGCAGTTACGGCAGGCTTAGCACAGATACGCAGTATTTT
TRBJ2-3	.	TRBV11-2	many	CASSFDRTSTDTQYF	TGTGCCAGCAGCTTTGACAGGACTAGCACAGATACGCAGTATTTT
TRBJ1-1	.	TRBV20-1	many	CSARGQGRDTEAFF	TGCAGTGCTAGAGGGCAGGGGAGGGACACTGAAGCTTTCTTT
TRBJ2-4	.	TRBV7-2	.	CASSSPAENIQYF	TGTGCCAGCAGCTCACCGGCGGAAAACATTCAGTACTTC
TRBJ2-7	.	TRBV7-2	many	CASSLTRDSYEQYF	TGTGCCAGCAGCTTAACGCGGGACTCCTACGAGCAGTACTTC
TRBJ2-5	TRBD1	TRBV11-2	.	CASGPRMTGSQETQYF	TGTGCCAGCGGCCCCCGAATGACAGGGTCACAAGAGACCCAGTACTTC
TRBJ2-5	.	TRBV18	many	CASSPQGVETQYF	TGTGCCAGCTCGCCACAGGGAGTGGAGACCCAGTACTTC
TRBJ2-5	TRBD2	TRBV7-2	many	CASSLWGAGSYQETQYF	TGTGCCAGCAGCTTATGGGGAGCGGGGTCGTACCAAGAGACCCAGTACTTC
TRBJ1-2	.	TRBV10-3	many	CAISEGTAYGYTF	TGTGCCATCAGTGAGGGGACCGCCTATGGCTACACCTTC
TRBJ1-2	.	TRBV18	many	CASSLSLQLNYGYTF	TGTGCCAGCTCACTTTCCTTACAGCTTAACTATGGCTACACCTTC
TRBJ2-1	.	TRBV7-9	many	CASSLGQLEQFF	TGTGCCAGCAGCTTAGGGCAGCTGGAGCAGTTCTTC
TRBJ1-5	.	TRBV27	few	CASRDGQLSNQPQHF	TGTGCCAGCAGAGATGGACAGCTTAGCAATCAGCCCCAGCATTTT
TRBJ1-4	.	TRBV28	many	CASRTHRTPREKLFF	TGTGCCAGCAGAACCCACAGGACACCTCGGGAAAAACTGTTTTTT
TRBJ2-7	.	TRBV21-1	few	CASSKEGGTKSYEQYF	TGTGCCAGCAGCAAAGAAGGGGGTACCAAGTCCTACGAGCAGTACTTC
TRBJ1-1	.	TRBV6-2/TRBV6-3	.	CASTLQEGRAPRTEAFF	TGTGCCAGCACCTTACAAGAAGGGAGGGCCCCACGCACTGAAGCTTTCTTT